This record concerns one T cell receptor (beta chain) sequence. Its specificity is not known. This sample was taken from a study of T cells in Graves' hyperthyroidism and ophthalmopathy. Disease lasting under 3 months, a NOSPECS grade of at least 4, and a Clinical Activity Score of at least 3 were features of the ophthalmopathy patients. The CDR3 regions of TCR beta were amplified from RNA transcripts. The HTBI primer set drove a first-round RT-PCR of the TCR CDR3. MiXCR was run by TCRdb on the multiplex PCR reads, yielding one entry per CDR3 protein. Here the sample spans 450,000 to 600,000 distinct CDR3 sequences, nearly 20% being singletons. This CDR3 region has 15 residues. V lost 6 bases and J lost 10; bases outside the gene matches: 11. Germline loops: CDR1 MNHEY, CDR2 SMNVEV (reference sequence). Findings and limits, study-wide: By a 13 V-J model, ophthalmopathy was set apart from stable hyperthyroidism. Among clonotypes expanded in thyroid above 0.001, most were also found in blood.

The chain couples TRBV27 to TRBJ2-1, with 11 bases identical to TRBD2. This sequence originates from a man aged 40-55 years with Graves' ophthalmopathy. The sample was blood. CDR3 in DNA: TGTGCCAGCAGGGCCTCTCTAGCGGGGGGAAACGAGCAGTTCTTC. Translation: CASRASLAGGNEQFF.